Each of the 13 T cell receptor beta chains below was sequenced from the same sample in a study of cytomegalovirus exposure and HLA in healthy donors. Measured with immunoSEQ multiplex PCR; TCRdb has only the in-frame clones, and not every one. The table has more than 300,000 clones, 70% to 90% seen once; the top ten hold more than 0.8%. Input material: PBMCs. These receptors came from a woman under 30 in good health and CMV-seronegative.

The genes are TRBV19 and TRBJ2-1; 9 bases are shared with TRBD2. CDR3 size: 16 residues. The trim removed 6 bases at V and 3 bases at J, leaving 9 bases unmatched. CDR1 and CDR2 (germline): LNHDA, SQIVND (reference sequence). Here the CDR3 reads CASSTVAGGFYNEQFF. CDR3 in DNA: TGTGCCAGTAGCACCGTGGCGGGAGGGTTCTACAATGAGCAGTTCTTC.

J is TRBJ1-4 and V is TRBV6-5, with 9 positions matching TRBD1. The length of the CDR3 is 15 residues. Trimming removed 4 bases from V and 7 bases from J; junction bases left unmatched: 7. Germline loops: CDR1 MNHEY, CDR2 SVGAGI. Here the CDR3 reads CASSLTGGSGEKLFF. The CDR3 bases are TGTGCCAGCAGTTTGACAGGGGGGAGTGGTGAAAAACTGTTTTTT.

The sample holds a few counts of this clone. The gene calls are TRBV30 and TRBJ1-5; weak D call: TRBD1 (5 bases). The germline gives CDR1 GTSNPN, CDR2 SVGIG (reference sequence). The CDR3 sequence is 14 residues long. Trimming cost V 6 bases and J 3 bases, with 15 bases left between them. For the CDR3, the DNA is TGTGCCTGTGACAGTCTTTCTCACAATCAGCCCCAGCATTTT. This encodes CACDSLSHNQPQHF.

This chain connects TRBV5-1 to TRBJ1-5, with D unclear. CDR3 size: 14 residues. Germline assignment: CDR1 SGHRS and CDR2 YFSETQ. V was trimmed by 0 bases and J by 6 bases, leaving 10 bases between them. The CDR3 loop is CASSLGQAGQPQHF. CDR3 bases: TGCGCCAGCAGCTTGGGTCAGGCCGGTCAGCCCCAGCATTTT.

The chain joins TRBV5-5 to TRBJ1-2; weak D call: TRBD1 (5 bases). Trimming removed 4 bases at V and 5 bases at J, with 15 bases between. CDR3 length: 14 amino acids. Germline CDR1 is SGHKS and CDR2 is YYEKEE (reference sequence). The CDR3, as DNA: TGTGCCAGCAGCGGGCTACTTGGGGGGTATGGCTACACCTTC. Translating gives CASSGLLGGYGYTF.

This chain joins TRBV5-6 and TRBJ2-3; D call uncertain. Germline CDR1 reads SGHDT; CDR2 reads YYEEEE. Trimming removed 4 bases from V and 1 base from J, with 4 bases in between. This CDR3 has 12 residues. Here the CDR3 reads CASSPGTDTQYF. The CDR3 DNA reads TGTGCCAGCAGCCCAGGCACAGATACGCAGTATTTT.

J is TRBJ1-2 and V is TRBV19; no definite D call. V was pared by 4 bases and J by 2 bases, with 14 bases between. The CDR3 length is 15 residues. Germline values: CDR1 LNHDA, CDR2 SQIVND (reference sequence). CDR3 amino acids: CASSTTTASNYGYTF. Written as DNA, the CDR3 is TGTGCCAGTAGTACAACCACAGCCTCCAACTATGGCTACACCTTC.

The gene calls are TRBV12-5 and TRBJ2-7; D is possibly TRBD2 (5 bases). Germline CDR1 and CDR2: LGHNT and FRNRAP. V was trimmed by 5 bases and J by 7 bases, leaving 18 bases between them. The CDR3 sequence is 14 residues long. This chain's CDR3 is CASGPGLMTGEQYF. In DNA form, the CDR3 reads TGTGCTAGTGGTCCTGGACTGATGACGGGGGAGCAGTACTTC.

This chain links TRBV25-1 with TRBJ1-1, with 8 bases fitting TRBD1. Germline values: CDR1 MGHDK, CDR2 SYGVNS. V lost 7 bases and J lost 5; bases outside the gene matches: 9. The CDR3 has 14 residues. This chain's CDR3 is CASNLQGGITEAFF. The DNA for the CDR3 is TGTGCCAGCAATCTACAGGGGGGAATAACTGAAGCTTTCTTT.

This clone occurred a few times. The V call is TRBV5-1, the J call TRBJ2-7, with 11 bases matching TRBD2. With V trimmed by 4 bases and J by 2 bases, 8 bases remained unmatched. Germline CDR1 and CDR2: SGHRS and YFSETQ. CDR3 length: 16 amino acids. The CDR3 DNA follows: TGCGCCAGCAGCCGCACTAGCGGGAGTATCCCCTACGAGCAGTACTTC. Amino acid sequence: CASSRTSGSIPYEQYF.

The chain combines TRBV4-1 with TRBJ1-2, with 7 bases that match TRBD1. The CDR3 sequence is 16 residues long. J was trimmed by 5 bases and V by 1 base; bases with no gene match: 10. Per germline, CDR1 MGHRA and CDR2 YSYEKL. CDR3 nucleotide sequence: TGCGCCAGCAGCCAAGCAGAACAGGGGCCCTCATATGGCTACACCTTC. Protein sequence: CASSQAEQGPSYGYTF.

The rearrangement links TRBV19 to TRBJ2-1; maybe TRBD1 (6 bases). The CDR3 covers 15 residues. The V end lost 1 base, the J end lost 4 bases, and 11 bases lay between the germline ends. Germline CDR1 is LNHDA and CDR2 is SQIVND (reference sequence). The chain's CDR3 is CASSIGPGQYNEQFF. CDR3 DNA sequence: TGTGCCAGTAGTATAGGGCCCGGACAGTACAATGAGCAGTTCTTC.

Many counts were recorded for this clone. This chain joins TRBV27 and TRBJ2-1, with TRBD2 matching over 11 bases. J lost 3 bases, V lost 6 bases, and 4 bases had no gene match. The V gene's germline CDR1 is MNHEY and CDR2 SMNVEV (reference sequence). The CDR3 is made up of 15 amino acids. CDR3 protein: CASRAGLAVYNEQFF. In DNA form, the CDR3 reads TGTGCCAGCAGGGCGGGACTAGCGGTCTACAATGAGCAGTTCTTC.